This T cell receptor beta chain was captured in a study of blood T cell repertoires in COVID-19. Using immunoSEQ multiplex PCR, the repertoire was profiled, and TCRdb retains in-frame clones only, with some absent. The repertoire includes 60,000 to 85,000 clones, roughly 90% of them detected once, and around 17% sits in the top ten. The sample comprised peripheral blood. This sequence was found in a human donor in a cohort sampled during active COVID-19.

CDR3 nucleotide sequence: TGTGCCAGCAGCTTACAAAGCAGGGGAACAGATACGCAGTATTTT. This gives the protein CASSLQSRGTDTQYF. The chain has TRBV9 and TRBJ2-3, with D perhaps matching TRBD1 (6 bases). V shed 4 bases and J shed 3 bases, with 15 bases lying between them. The CDR3 totals 15 residues. The V gene's germline CDR1 is SGDLS and CDR2 YYNGEE.